These 4 T cell receptor beta chains originate from one sample sequenced in a study of spatial heterogeneity in lung cancer. General study points: Expanded intratumoral alpha and beta TCR counts tracked tumor mutation counts.

Their antigens are not known. The time point was: sample taken at primary tumor resection. A single record per CDR3 protein comes from TCRdb applying MiXCR to the 5' RACE reads. The data show about 10,000 distinct CDR3 sequences, with roughly an eighth seen just once and roughly a tenth held by the top ten. The sample here was lung tumor tissue, taken at surgery. The receptor source for this set is a male donor with early-stage non-small cell lung cancer.

The table lists this clonotype with many counts. The V gene is TRBV12-3 or TRBV12-4, the J gene TRBJ2-1, with D perhaps given as TRBD1 or TRBD2 (5 bases each). The ends were cut back, 6 bases at V and 10 bases at J, with 13 bases in the middle. This CDR3 region has 12 residues. CDR3 nucleotide sequence: TGTGCCAGCAGGGGGGAAGGTGACGAGCAGTTCTTC. Translated: CASRGEGDEQFF.

This clonotype was recorded many times. The genes are TRBV18 and TRBJ2-3; D unresolved. The germline V gene encodes CDR1 KGHSH and CDR2 LQKENI. The CDR3 length is 16 residues. V lost 0 bases to trimming and J lost 0 bases, with 10 bases between them. In DNA, the CDR3 is TGTGCCAGCTCACCACCCAGCATTGCTAGCACAGATACGCAGTATTTT. Protein product: CASSPPSIASTDTQYF.

This clonotype was detected ten times or more. This sequence joins TRBV4-3 and TRBJ2-1; 9 bases are a match to TRBD2. The germline V gene has CDR1 LGHNA and CDR2 YSLEER. Trimming cost V 3 bases and J 2 bases; bases outside gene matches: 14. This CDR3 is built from 19 residues. The CDR3 nucleotides read TGCGCCAGCAGCCAGGTATTTAGAAGCGGGGGGATGACCTACAATGAGCAGTTCTTC. Its protein product is CASSQVFRSGGMTYNEQFF.

This clonotype was seen a handful of times. V gene TRBV29-1 combines with J gene TRBJ2-5; D remains ambiguous. Germline V gene sequence: CDR1 SQVTM, CDR2 ANQGSEA. The CDR3 is made up of 12 amino acids. The V end lost 5 bases, the J end lost 4 bases, and 11 bases lay between the germline ends. The CDR3 bases are TGCAGCGTTAACCTCCTAGGAGAGACCCAGTACTTC. This sequence encodes CSVNLLGETQYF. Full variable domain (outside the CDR3, taken from reference TRBV29-1 and TRBJ2-5): SAVISQKPSRDICQRGTSLTIQCQVDSQVTMMFWYRQQPGQSLTLIATANQGSEATYESGFVIDKFPISRPNLTFSTLTVSNMSPEDSSIYLCSVNLLGETQYFGPGTRLLVL.